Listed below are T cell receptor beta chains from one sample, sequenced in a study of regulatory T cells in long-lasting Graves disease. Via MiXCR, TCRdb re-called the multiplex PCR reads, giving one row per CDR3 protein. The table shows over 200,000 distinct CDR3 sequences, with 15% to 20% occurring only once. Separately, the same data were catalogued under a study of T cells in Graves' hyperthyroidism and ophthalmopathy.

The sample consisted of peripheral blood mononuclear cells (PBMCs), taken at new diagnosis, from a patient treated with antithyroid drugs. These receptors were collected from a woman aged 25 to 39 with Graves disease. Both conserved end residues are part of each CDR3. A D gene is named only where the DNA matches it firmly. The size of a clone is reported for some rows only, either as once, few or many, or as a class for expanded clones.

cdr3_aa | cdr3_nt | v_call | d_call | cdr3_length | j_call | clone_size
CSAKDTGNTEAFF | TGCAGTGCTAAAGACACCGGGAACACTGAAGCTTTCTTT | TRBV20-1 | NA | 13 | TRBJ1-1 | many
CASSGDSPSEQYF | TGTGCCAGCAGTGGGGACAGCCCCTCCGAGCAGTACTTC | TRBV12-3/TRBV12-4 | TRBD1 | 13 | TRBJ2-7 | few
CASSRGGVHGGDTQYF | TGTGCCAGCAGCCGGGGGGGGGTTCACGGGGGAGATACGCAGTATTTT | TRBV27 | TRBD2 | 16 | TRBJ2-3 | few
CASSLEGNTDTQYF | TGCGCCAGCAGCTTGGAAGGGAATACAGATACGCAGTATTTT | TRBV5-1 | NA | 14 | TRBJ2-3 | few
CASIRKPGLAGGADTQYF | TGTGCCAGCATCCGGAAACCGGGACTAGCGGGGGGAGCAGATACGCAGTATTTT | TRBV27 | TRBD2 | 18 | TRBJ2-3 | NA
CASSLTGSTNYGYTF | TGTGCCAGCAGCTTGACAGGCTCCACTAACTATGGCTACACCTTC | TRBV5-4 | NA | 15 | TRBJ1-2 | few
CSFVSGVSNEQFF | TGCAGTTTTGTGAGCGGGGTGTCCAATGAGCAGTTCTTC | TRBV20-1 | TRBD2 | 13 | TRBJ2-1 | NA
CASSLWGSNNEQFF | TGTGCCAGCAGCTTATGGGGTTCCAACAATGAGCAGTTCTTC | TRBV5-5 | NA | 14 | TRBJ2-1 | few
CAIRTGNTEAFF | TGTGCCATCCGAACTGGGAACACTGAAGCTTTCTTT | TRBV10-3 | NA | 12 | TRBJ1-1 | many
CASTRQEHYEQYF | TGTGCCAGCACTCGACAGGAGCACTACGAGCAGTACTTC | TRBV6-1 | NA | 13 | TRBJ2-7 | many
CASSQTGAAGNTIYF | TGTGCCAGCAGCCAGACGGGGGCGGCTGGAAACACCATATATTTT | TRBV11-2 | NA | 15 | TRBJ1-3 | many
CASSPPAGGGPYEQYF | TGTGCCAGCAGCCCCCCGGCGGGTGGAGGGCCCTACGAGCAGTACTTC | TRBV11-2 | NA | 16 | TRBJ2-7 | NA
CASREGGSPNYGYTF | TGTGCCAGCAGAGAGGGTGGTAGTCCTAACTATGGCTACACCTTC | TRBV6-2/TRBV6-3 | NA | 15 | TRBJ1-2 | many
CASTLDGSSLNEQFF | TGTGCCAGCACCTTGGACGGAAGCTCCCTTAATGAGCAGTTCTTC | TRBV6-2/TRBV6-3 | NA | 15 | TRBJ2-1 | many
CASTPTGPGTEAFF | TGTGCCAGCACCCCGACAGGGCCCGGCACTGAAGCTTTCTTT | TRBV12-3/TRBV12-4 | TRBD1 | 14 | TRBJ1-1 | many
CASSLVGRQPLHTEAFF | TGCGCCAGCAGCTTGGTGGGGAGACAGCCTCTTCACACTGAAGCTTTCTTT | TRBV5-1 | NA | 17 | TRBJ1-1 | many
CASSRTSGEQFF | TGTGCCAGCAGCCGAACTAGCGGCGAGCAGTTCTTC | TRBV2 | TRBD2 | 12 | TRBJ2-1 | many
CASRAGTGWDEQYF | TGTGCCAGCAGAGCCGGGACAGGGTGGGACGAGCAGTACTTC | TRBV2 | TRBD1 | 14 | TRBJ2-7 | NA
CASSPPGEYGYTF | TGTGCCAGCTCACCACCGGGGGAGTATGGCTACACCTTC | TRBV18 | NA | 13 | TRBJ1-2 | many
CASSRLNYGYTF | TGTGCCAGCAGCAGATTGAACTATGGCTACACCTTC | TRBV11-2 | NA | 12 | TRBJ1-2 | many
CASSYSSGDGYTF | TGTGCCAGCAGTTACTCGTCCGGGGATGGCTACACCTTC | TRBV6-5 | NA | 13 | TRBJ1-2 | few
CASSRGSNEKLLF | TGTGCCAGCAGTCGGGGCTCCAATGAAAAACTGCTTTTT | TRBV12-3/TRBV12-4 | NA | 13 | TRBJ1-4 | NA
CASFLGQGGTEAFF | TGTGCCAGCTTTTTGGGACAGGGGGGGACTGAAGCTTTCTTT | TRBV6-1 | TRBD1 | 14 | TRBJ1-1 | many